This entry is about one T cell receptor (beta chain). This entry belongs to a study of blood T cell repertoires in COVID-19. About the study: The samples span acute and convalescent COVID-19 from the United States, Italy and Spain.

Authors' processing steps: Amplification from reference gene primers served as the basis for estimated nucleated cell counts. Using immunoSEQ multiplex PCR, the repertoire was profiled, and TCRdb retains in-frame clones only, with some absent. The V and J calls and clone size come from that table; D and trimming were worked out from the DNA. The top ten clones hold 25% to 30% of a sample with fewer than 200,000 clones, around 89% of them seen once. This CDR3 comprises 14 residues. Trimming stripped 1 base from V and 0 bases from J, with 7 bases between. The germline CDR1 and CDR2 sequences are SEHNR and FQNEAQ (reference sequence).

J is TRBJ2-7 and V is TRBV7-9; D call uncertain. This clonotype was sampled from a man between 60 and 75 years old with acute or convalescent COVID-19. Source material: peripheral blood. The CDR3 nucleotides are TGTGCCAGCAGCTTAGAAGCTCCCTCCTACGAGCAGTACTTC. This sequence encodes CASSLEAPSYEQYF.